This T cell receptor (beta chain) was found in a study of shared clonotypes between healthy human individuals. Study-wide points: In having few donors, the study represented limited genetic and exposure-history diversity.

As concerns this clone: As yet, its antigen is unknown.

The CDR3 is 19 amino acids. Looked up from germline, CDR1 is SEHNR and CDR2 is FQNEAQ (reference sequence). V lost 1 base and J lost 0; bases outside the gene matches: 8. Assay execution proceeded at the deep level. Authors' methods: Filtering differed for immunoSEQ, which gave only junction sequences without quality scores. Only in-frame clones appear in the TCRdb table, and some are missing; sequencing was by immunoSEQ multiplex PCR. The DNA gave D and trimming, while V, J and clone size come from that table. This table holds 450,000 to 500,000 clones, about 85% found once. The chain is built from TRBV7-9 and TRBJ2-3, with 12 bases lining up with TRBD2. What was sequenced was PBMCs. The sequence came from a woman in her thirties or forties in good health. Some clones in this sample may be carry-over from other donors' samples. CDR3 coding DNA: TGTGCCAGCAGCTTAGGGCGACTAGCGGGAGACCGTAGCACAGATACGCAGTATTTT. Translated: CASSLGRLAGDRSTDTQYF.